This entry lists 20 T cell receptor beta chains sequenced from one sample in a study of regulatory T cells in long-lasting Graves disease. Construction of the TCR beta libraries employed iRepertoire HTBI primers in conjunction with Arm-PCR of CDR3 regions. TCRdb used MiXCR to reprocess the multiplex PCR reads, holding one entry per CDR3 protein. The sample records a few hundred thousand distinct CDR3 sequences, approximately 20% being singletons. The time point here: newly diagnosed GD, antithyroid drugs for less than 3 months. The TCR library was prepared using RNA isolated from PBMCs. In addition, the sample was reused for a study of T cells in Graves' hyperthyroidism and ophthalmopathy.

Sequencing was performed on peripheral blood mononuclear cells (PBMCs), taken at new diagnosis, from a patient treated with antithyroid drugs. These receptors were collected from a woman aged 25-40 years with Graves disease.

Ten or more counts support this clonotype. V usage is TRBV29-1 and J usage is TRBJ2-7, with 12 bases fitting TRBD1. This CDR3 spans 13 amino acids. Germline values: CDR1 SQVTM, CDR2 ANQGSEA. After removal of 7 bases from V and 6 bases from J, the junction contained 7 bases not matched to a gene. The CDR3 DNA reads as TGCAGCGCCCAAGGGACAGGGGGCGTCGAGCAGTACTTC. Translated: CSAQGTGGVEQYF.

This clonotype was found many times. The rearrangement joins TRBV20-1 to TRBJ1-6; D perhaps matches TRBD1 (5 bases). The CDR3 runs 12 residues. The ends were cut back, 6 bases at V and 14 bases at J, with 17 bases in the middle. Germline CDR1 reads DFQATT; CDR2 reads SNEGSKA (reference sequence). CDR3 nucleotides: TGCAGTGCCATCCTCCAGGGTTTTACCCTCCACTTT. Its translation is CSAILQGFTLHF.

This clonotype was seen at least ten times. The chain combines TRBV12-3 or TRBV12-4 with TRBJ1-5, with TRBD1 matching 10 bases. This CDR3 comprises 16 residues. Trimming cost V 10 bases and J 9 bases; bases outside gene matches: 18. Here the CDR3 reads CATSRRDRGPTAPQHF. The CDR3 bases are TGTGCCACCTCACGCCGTGACAGGGGGCCCACCGCGCCCCAGCATTTT.

The chain joins TRBV7-9 to TRBJ2-5; 12 bases align to TRBD2. The V gene end was trimmed by 1 base and the J gene end by 2 bases; junction bases not matched to a gene: 11. Germline assignment: CDR1 SEHNR and CDR2 FQNEAQ (reference sequence). The CDR3 is 19 amino acids. CDR3 residues: CASSLVTPSGGAGQETQYF. The CDR3 DNA reads TGTGCCAGCAGCTTAGTGACGCCTAGCGGGGGGGCCGGGCAAGAGACCCAGTACTTC.

A word on this clonotype: One base separates it from a far larger clone, so it is likely a read error. J is TRBJ1-1 and V is TRBV7-8; weak D call: TRBD1 (5 bases). CDR1 and CDR2 from the germline V gene are SGHVS and FQNEAQ. The CDR3 contains 14 residues. The V end was cut by 5 bases, the J end by 4 bases, with 14 bases between. CDR3 nucleotides: TGTGCCAGCAGCCTCGCGGGTGGGGCCACTGAAGCTTTCTTT. Its translation: CASSLAGGATEAFF.

This clonotype has a handful of counts. V usage is TRBV5-1 and J usage is TRBJ2-7; no firm D call. The CDR3 is 14 residues long. V dropped 0 bases and J dropped 6 bases, with 13 bases sitting between them. CDR1 is SGHRS and CDR2 is YFSETQ in the germline V gene. In nucleotides, the CDR3 is TGCGCCAGCAGCTTGGACACGGGCCGGATCGAGCAGTACTTC. It encodes CASSLDTGRIEQYF.

The chain recombines TRBV4-1 with TRBJ2-1, with 10 nucleotides matching TRBD2. Per germline, CDR1 MGHRA and CDR2 YSYEKL. This CDR3 is built from 17 residues. V lost 0 bases, J lost 3 bases, and 5 bases stayed unmatched. CDR3 loop: CASSQDQRTSGYNEQFF. The CDR3 DNA reads TGCGCCAGCAGCCAAGATCAGAGGACTAGCGGCTACAATGAGCAGTTCTTC.

This clonotype was counted ten times or more. The rearrangement joins TRBV29-1 to TRBJ2-5; no definite D call. Germline loops: CDR1 SQVTM, CDR2 ANQGSEA. Trimming shortened V by 4 bases and J by 7 bases, and 16 bases separated the two germline ends. CDR3 size: 13 residues. The CDR3 sequence is CSVGQPQEWTQYF. CDR3 nucleotide sequence: TGCAGCGTTGGGCAGCCCCAAGAGTGGACCCAGTACTTC.

Ten or more counts support this clonotype. The chain couples TRBV29-1 to TRBJ1-1; 8 nucleotides align to TRBD1. The CDR3 is made up of 13 amino acids. Germline V gives CDR1 SQVTM, CDR2 ANQGSEA. With 2 bases clipped from V and 5 bases from J, the junction kept 4 bases outside the gene matches. The CDR3 region is CSVERQGLTEAFF. The DNA for the CDR3 is TGCAGCGTTGAACGACAGGGGTTGACTGAAGCTTTCTTT.

Of note for this clonotype: A much bigger clone sits one base away, suggesting this may be a read error. V usage is TRBV7-9 and J usage is TRBJ1-2; no firm D call. The CDR3 has 17 amino acids. Germline V gene data show CDR1 as SEHNR and CDR2 as FQNEAQ (reference sequence). Trimming removed 1 base from V and 2 bases from J, with 17 bases in between. CDR3 DNA: TGTGCCAGCAGCTTAGTTTTATGGACGGAGGGAAACTATGGCTACACCTTC. It codes for CASSLVLWTEGNYGYTF.

This clonotype was counted at least ten times. The chain recombines TRBV29-1 with TRBJ1-2, with D perhaps TRBD1 (6 bases). The germline CDR1 and CDR2 sequences are SQVTM and ANQGSEA. The CDR3 loop spans 16 amino acids. Deletions cut 3 bases from V and 8 bases from J, with 25 bases between. CDR3 DNA: TGCAGCGTTGATTGGTTCGGGGGCCCCCGGGAGAGCGGCTACACCTTC. This gives the protein CSVDWFGGPRESGYTF. The full variable domain, with the rest looked up from reference TRBV29-1 and TRBJ1-2, is SAVISQKPSRDICQRGTSLTIQCQVDSQVTMMFWYRQQPGQSLTLIATANQGSEATYESGFVIDKFPISRPNLTFSTLTVSNMSPEDSSIYLCSVDWFGGPRESGYTFGSGTRLTVV.

This clonotype has a count of ten or more. This sequence joins TRBV20-1 and TRBJ2-1; D unresolved. This CDR3 has 13 residues. Trimming removed 2 bases from V and 5 bases from J, with 10 bases in between. Germline CDR1 and CDR2: DFQATT and SNEGSKA (reference sequence). The CDR3 DNA is TGCAGTGCTAGATCTAGTGCAGACAATGAGCAGTTCTTC. It specifies CSARSSADNEQFF.

This clonotype showed up many times. This chain connects TRBV14 to TRBJ1-2; a weak D match, TRBD1 (5 bases). V lost 1 base and J lost 4, with 10 bases in between. The germline V gene encodes CDR1 SGHDN and CDR2 FVKESK. The CDR3 runs 14 residues. The CDR3 DNA reads TGTGCCAGCAGCCAAGTCGTGAGGGGCTATGGCTACACCTTC. Translation: CASSQVVRGYGYTF.

The chain employs TRBV27 and TRBJ2-5; 14 nucleotides align to TRBD2. Germline V CDR1 and CDR2: MNHEY, SMNVEV (reference sequence). V lost 5 bases and J lost 4; bases outside the gene matches: 6. This CDR3 comprises 16 residues. CDR3 coding DNA: TGTGCCAGCAGTCCGAAAGGACTAGCGGGAGGAGAGACCCAGTACTTC. This gives the protein CASSPKGLAGGETQYF.

This clonotype was observed at least ten times. V usage is TRBV5-1 and J usage is TRBJ2-1; the D is unclear. Trimming took 4 bases from V and 0 from J, leaving 14 bases between them. CDR3 size: 16 residues. Per the germline V gene, CDR1 is SGHRS and CDR2 is YFSETQ. CDR3 region: CASSQPTLGSYNEQFF. CDR3 sequence (DNA): TGCGCCAGCAGCCAACCTACCTTGGGCTCCTACAATGAGCAGTTCTTC.

At least ten counts were recorded for this clonotype. This chain joins TRBV4-1 and TRBJ1-1; possible D gene TRBD1, 5 bases. CDR1 and CDR2 (germline): MGHRA, YSYEKL. Trimming shortened V by 4 bases and J by 4 bases, and 13 bases separated the two germline ends. The CDR3 spans 14 residues. Here the CDR3 DNA reads TGCGCCAGCAGCCTGATCCAGGGTCCCACTGAAGCTTTCTTT. This sequence encodes CASSLIQGPTEAFF.

The table lists this clonotype with many counts. This chain joins TRBV5-1 and TRBJ2-5; unclear D gene. V dropped 1 base and J dropped 2 bases, with 9 bases sitting between them. The CDR3 spans 14 residues. In germline, CDR1 is SGHRS, CDR2 YFSETQ. The CDR3 region has the DNA TGCGCCAGCAGCTTGCCTAGTGGTCAAGAGACCCAGTACTTC. It is translated as CASSLPSGQETQYF.

Only a few counts were recorded for this clonotype. J is TRBJ1-2 and V is TRBV19, with 8 bases aligning to TRBD1. The J segment lost 6 bases and the V segment lost 7 bases, leaving 7 bases of the junction unmatched. The CDR3 length is 13 residues. CDR1 is LNHDA and CDR2 is SQIVND in the germline V gene (reference sequence). The CDR3 protein is CASTPPTGDGYTF. The CDR3 region has the DNA TGTGCCAGTACCCCCCCGACAGGGGATGGCTACACCTTC.

This clonotype was recorded at least ten times. V is TRBV5-1 and J is TRBJ2-3; D call uncertain. Per germline, CDR1 SGHRS and CDR2 YFSETQ. The germline V and J ends were trimmed by 7 bases and 4 bases, with 25 bases remaining between them. This CDR3 contains 17 residues. CDR3 bases: TGCGCCAGCTCCGCCCTTGGCCCGATCGGACGGGCAGATACGCAGTATTTT. Translation: CASSALGPIGRADTQYF. The variable domain in full, with the rest retrieved from reference TRBV5-1 and TRBJ2-3, is KAGVTQTPRYLIKTRGQQVTLSCSPISGHRSVSWYQQTPGQGLQFLFEYFSETQRNKGNFPGRFSGRQFSNSRSEMNVSTLELGDSALYLCASSALGPIGRADTQYFGPGTRLTVL.

This clonotype occurred many times. This rearrangement joins TRBV3-1 to TRBJ2-7; 8 bases agree with TRBD2. CDR3 length equals 14 residues. Trimming cost V 4 bases and J 6 bases; bases outside gene matches: 8. Germline V gene sequence: CDR1 LGHDT, CDR2 YNNKEL (reference sequence). CDR3 amino acids: CASSLGGALGEQYF. The DNA of the CDR3 is TGTGCCAGCAGCCTCGGGGGGGCCCTGGGCGAGCAGTACTTC.